This TCR beta chain was recorded in a study of glioma-infiltrating T cells after dendritic cell vaccination. The CDR3 is made up of 15 amino acids. Germline CDR1 reads SSHAT; CDR2 reads FNYEAQ (reference sequence). TCRdb keeps only in-frame clones here, not all; method: immunoSEQ multiplex PCR. Altogether 90,000 or so clones are present, about 83% being singletons, with the ten largest covering under 3%. As regards this clone: One junction end does not reproduce the germline sequence, and a read error may be involved.

The sequence derives from a human donor with glioblastoma. The sample here was blood, taken before dendritic cell vaccination. V is TRBV7-7 and J is TRBJ2-1; 11 nucleotides align to TRBD1. CDR3 sequence reads: CASSLGQGAYNEQFF. DNA of the CDR3: TGTGCTAGCAGCTTAGGACAGGGGGCGTACAATGAGCAGTTCTTC.